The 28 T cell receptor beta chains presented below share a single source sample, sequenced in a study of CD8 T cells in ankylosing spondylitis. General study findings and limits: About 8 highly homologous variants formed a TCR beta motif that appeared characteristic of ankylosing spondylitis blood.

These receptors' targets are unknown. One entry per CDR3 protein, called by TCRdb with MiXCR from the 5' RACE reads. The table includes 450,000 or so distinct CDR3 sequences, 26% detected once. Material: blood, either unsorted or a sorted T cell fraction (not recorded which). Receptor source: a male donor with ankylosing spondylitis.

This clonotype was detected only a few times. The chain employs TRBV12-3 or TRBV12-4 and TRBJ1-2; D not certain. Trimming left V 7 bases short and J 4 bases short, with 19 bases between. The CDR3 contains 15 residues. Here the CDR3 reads CASTLALGPGYGYTF. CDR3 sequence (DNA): TGTGCCAGCACCCTTGCGCTCGGGCCTGGCTATGGCTACACCTTC.

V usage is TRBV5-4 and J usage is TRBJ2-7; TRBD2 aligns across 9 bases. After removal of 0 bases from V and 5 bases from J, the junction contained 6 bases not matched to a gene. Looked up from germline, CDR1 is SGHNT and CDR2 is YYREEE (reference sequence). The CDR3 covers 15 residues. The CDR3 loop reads CASSLASAGGNEQYF. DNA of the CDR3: TGTGCCAGCAGCTTGGCCTCAGCGGGAGGAAACGAGCAGTACTTC.

The CDR3 bases are TGTGCCAGCAGTTTATCACAGGGGGCTGGATACGAGCAGTACGTC. Amino acids: CASSLSQGAGYEQYV. The chain carries TRBV12-3 or TRBV12-4 and TRBJ2-7, with TRBD1 matching 9 bases. This CDR3 spans 15 amino acids. Germline trimming cut 2 bases from V and 4 bases from J; bases unmatched to any gene: 6.

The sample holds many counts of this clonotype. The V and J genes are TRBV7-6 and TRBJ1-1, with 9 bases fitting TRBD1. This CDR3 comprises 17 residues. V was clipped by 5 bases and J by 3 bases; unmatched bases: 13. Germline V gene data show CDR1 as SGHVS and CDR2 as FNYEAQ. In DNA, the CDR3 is TGTGCCAGCAGCCAAACGACAGGGGGTCATTTTGACACTGAAGCTTTCTTT. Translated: CASSQTTGGHFDTEAFF.

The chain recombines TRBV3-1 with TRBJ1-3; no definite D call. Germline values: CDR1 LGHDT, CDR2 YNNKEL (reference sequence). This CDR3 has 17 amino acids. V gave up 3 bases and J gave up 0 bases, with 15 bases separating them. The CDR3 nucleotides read TGTGCCAGCAGCCACGGGAGTAACTTGCCCTCTGGAAACACCATATATTTT. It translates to CASSHGSNLPSGNTIYF.

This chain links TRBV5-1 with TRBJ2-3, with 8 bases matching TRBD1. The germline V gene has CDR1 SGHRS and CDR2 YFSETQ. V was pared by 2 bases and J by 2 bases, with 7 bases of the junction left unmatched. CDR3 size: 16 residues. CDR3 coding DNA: TGCGCCAGCAGCTTTTTACGGGACAGGCTCACAGATACGCAGTATTTT. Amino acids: CASSFLRDRLTDTQYF.

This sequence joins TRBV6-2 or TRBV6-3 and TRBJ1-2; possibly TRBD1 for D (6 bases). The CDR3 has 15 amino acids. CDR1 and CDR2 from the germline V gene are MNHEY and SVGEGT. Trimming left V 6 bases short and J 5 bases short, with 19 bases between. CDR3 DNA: TGTGCCAGCAGCCCCCGTGGGGCCCAGGGGTATGGCTACACCTTC. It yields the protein CASSPRGAQGYGYTF.

The CDR3 sequence: CASSPGTGQTEAFF. The CDR3 DNA reads as TGTGCCAGCAGCCCCGGGACAGGGCAGACTGAAGCTTTCTTT. J is TRBJ1-1 and V is TRBV7-6; TRBD1 matches at 9 bases. V gave up 5 bases and J gave up 5 bases; unmatched junction bases: 6. CDR1 and CDR2 (germline): SGHVS, FNYEAQ. The CDR3 sequence is 14 residues long.

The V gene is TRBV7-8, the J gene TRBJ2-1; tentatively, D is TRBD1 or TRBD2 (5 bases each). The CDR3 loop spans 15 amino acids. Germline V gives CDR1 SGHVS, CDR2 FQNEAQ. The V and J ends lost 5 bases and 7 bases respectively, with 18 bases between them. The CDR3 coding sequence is TGTGCCAGCAGCAACCAGGGACCAGCTCGAAATGAGCAGTTCTTC. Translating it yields CASSNQGPARNEQFF.

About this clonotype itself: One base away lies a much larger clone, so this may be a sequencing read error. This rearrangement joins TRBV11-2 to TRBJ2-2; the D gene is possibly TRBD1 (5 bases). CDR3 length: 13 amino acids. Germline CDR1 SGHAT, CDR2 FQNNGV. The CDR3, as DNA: TGTGCCAGCAGCTCAGGGAACATCGGGGAGCTGTTTTTT. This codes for CASSSGNIGELFF.

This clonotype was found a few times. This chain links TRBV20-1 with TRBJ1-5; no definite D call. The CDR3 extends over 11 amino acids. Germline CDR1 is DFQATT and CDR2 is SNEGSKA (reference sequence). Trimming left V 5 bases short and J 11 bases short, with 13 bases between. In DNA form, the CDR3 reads TGCAGTGCTCGGAAGGGCCCAGCCCAGCATTTT. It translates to CSARKGPAQHF.

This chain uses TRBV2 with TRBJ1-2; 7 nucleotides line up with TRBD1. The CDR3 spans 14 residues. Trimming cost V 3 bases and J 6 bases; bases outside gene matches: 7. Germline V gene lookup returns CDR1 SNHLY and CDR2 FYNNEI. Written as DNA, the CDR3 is TGTGCCAGCAGTGATCACGGGACAGTCAATGGCTACACCTTC. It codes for CASSDHGTVNGYTF.

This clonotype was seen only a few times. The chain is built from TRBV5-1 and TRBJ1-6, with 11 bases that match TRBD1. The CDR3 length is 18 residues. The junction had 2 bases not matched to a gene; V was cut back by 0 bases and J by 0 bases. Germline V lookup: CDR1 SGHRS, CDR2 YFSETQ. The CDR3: CASSLAGTGGSYNSPLHF. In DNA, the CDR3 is TGCGCCAGCAGCTTGGCCGGGACAGGGGGCTCCTATAATTCACCCCTCCACTTT.

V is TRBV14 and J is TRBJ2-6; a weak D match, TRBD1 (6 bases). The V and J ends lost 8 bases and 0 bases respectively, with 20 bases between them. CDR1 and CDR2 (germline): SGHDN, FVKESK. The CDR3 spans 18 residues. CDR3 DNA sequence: TGTGCCAGCCCTCGTACAGGGTCCCCCCTCTCTGGGGCCAACGTCCTGACTTTC. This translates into CASPRTGSPLSGANVLTF.

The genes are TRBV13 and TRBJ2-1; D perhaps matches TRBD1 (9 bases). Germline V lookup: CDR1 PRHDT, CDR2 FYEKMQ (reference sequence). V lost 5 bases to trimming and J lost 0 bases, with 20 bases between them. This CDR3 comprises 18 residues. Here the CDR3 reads CASSTTGTGTSSYNEQFF. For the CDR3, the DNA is TGTGCCAGCAGCACCACCGGGACAGGGACTAGCTCCTACAATGAGCAGTTCTTC.

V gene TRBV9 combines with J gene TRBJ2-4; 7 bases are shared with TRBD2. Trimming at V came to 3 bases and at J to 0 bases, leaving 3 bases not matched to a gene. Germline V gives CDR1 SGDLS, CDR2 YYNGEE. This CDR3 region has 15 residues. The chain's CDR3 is CASSASGGAKNIQYF. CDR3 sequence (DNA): TGTGCCAGCAGCGCCTCGGGAGGAGCCAAAAACATTCAGTACTTC. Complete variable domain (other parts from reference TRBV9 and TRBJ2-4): DSGVTQTPKHLITATGQRVTLRCSPRSGDLSVYWYQQSLDQGLQFLIQYYNGEERAKGNILERFSAQQFPDLHSELNLSSLELGDSALYFCASSASGGAKNIQYFGAGTRLSVL.

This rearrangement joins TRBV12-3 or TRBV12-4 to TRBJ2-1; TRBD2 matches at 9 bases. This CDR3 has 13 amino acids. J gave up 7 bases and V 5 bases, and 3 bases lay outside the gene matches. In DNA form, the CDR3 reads TGTGCCAGCAGTGGCGGGAGGGATAATGAGCAGTTCTTC. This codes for CASSGGRDNEQFF.

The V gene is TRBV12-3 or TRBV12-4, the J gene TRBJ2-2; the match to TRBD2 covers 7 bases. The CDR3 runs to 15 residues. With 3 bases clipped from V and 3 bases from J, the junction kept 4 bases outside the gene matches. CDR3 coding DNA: TGTGCCAGCAGTTTGGTAGCGGGTCACACCGGGGAGCTGTTTTTT. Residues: CASSLVAGHTGELFF.

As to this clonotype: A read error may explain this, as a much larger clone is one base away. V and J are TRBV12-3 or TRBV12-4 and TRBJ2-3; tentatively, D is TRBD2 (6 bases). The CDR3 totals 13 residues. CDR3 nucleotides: TGTGCCAGCACCCCTCGGGGGAGAGATACGCATTATTTT. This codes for CASTPRGRDTHYF.

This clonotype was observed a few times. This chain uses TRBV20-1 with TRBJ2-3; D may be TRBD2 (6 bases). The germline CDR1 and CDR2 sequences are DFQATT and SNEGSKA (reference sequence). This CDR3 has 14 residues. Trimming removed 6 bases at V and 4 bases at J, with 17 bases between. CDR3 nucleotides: TGCAGTGCCGTAAGCGGGCTAGGGTCAGATACGCAGTATTTT. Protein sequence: CSAVSGLGSDTQYF.

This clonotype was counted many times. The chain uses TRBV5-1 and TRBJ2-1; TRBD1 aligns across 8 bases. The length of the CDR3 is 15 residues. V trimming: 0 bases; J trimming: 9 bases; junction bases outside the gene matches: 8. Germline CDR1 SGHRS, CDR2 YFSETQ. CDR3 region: CASSLGQGAMSEQFF. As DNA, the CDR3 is TGCGCCAGCAGCTTGGGCCAGGGGGCGATGAGTGAGCAGTTCTTC.

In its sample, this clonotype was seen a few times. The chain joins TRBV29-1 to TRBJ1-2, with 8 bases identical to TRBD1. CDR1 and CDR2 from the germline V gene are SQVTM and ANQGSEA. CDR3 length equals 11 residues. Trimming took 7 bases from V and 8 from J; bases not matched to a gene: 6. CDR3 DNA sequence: TGCAGCGCAGGGACAGGACGCGGCTACACCTTC. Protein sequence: CSAGTGRGYTF.

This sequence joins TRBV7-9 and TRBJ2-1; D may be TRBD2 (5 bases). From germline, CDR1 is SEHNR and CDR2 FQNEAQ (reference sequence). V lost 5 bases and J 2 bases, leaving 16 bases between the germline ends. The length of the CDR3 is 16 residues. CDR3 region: CASSPGGGGPYNEQFF. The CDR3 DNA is TGTGCCAGCAGCCCCGGTGGCGGCGGGCCCTACAATGAGCAGTTCTTC.

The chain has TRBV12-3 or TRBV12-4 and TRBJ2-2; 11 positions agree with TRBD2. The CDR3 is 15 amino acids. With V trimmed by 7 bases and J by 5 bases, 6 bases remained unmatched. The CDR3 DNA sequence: TGTGCCAGCATCTCACTAGCGGGAGTAACCGGGGAGCTGTTTTTT. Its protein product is CASISLAGVTGELFF.

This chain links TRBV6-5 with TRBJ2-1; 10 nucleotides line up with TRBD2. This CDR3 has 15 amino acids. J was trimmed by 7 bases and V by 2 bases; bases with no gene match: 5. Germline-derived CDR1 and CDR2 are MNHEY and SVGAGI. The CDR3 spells CASSYAGLALNEQFF. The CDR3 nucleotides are TGTGCCAGCAGTTACGCGGGACTAGCGTTAAATGAGCAGTTCTTC.

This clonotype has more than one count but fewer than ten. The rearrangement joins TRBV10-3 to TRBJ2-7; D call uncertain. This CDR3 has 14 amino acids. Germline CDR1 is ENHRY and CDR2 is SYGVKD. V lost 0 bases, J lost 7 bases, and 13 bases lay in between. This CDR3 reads CAISESVPSGEQYF. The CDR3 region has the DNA TGTGCCATCAGTGAGTCTGTCCCATCCGGGGAGCAGTACTTC.

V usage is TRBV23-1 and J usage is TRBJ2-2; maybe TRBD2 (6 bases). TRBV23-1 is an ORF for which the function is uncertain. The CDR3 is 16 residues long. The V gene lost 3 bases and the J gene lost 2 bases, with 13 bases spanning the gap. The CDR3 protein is CASSQQRRDNTGELFF. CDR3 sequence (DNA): TGCGCCAGCAGTCAGCAGCGGAGGGATAACACCGGGGAGCTGTTTTTT.

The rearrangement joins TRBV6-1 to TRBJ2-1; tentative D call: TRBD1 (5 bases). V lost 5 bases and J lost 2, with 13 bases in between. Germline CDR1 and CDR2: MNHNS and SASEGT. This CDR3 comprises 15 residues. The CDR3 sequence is CASSRPSRAYNEQFF. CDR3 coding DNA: TGTGCCAGCAGTCGTCCAAGCAGGGCCTACAATGAGCAGTTCTTC.